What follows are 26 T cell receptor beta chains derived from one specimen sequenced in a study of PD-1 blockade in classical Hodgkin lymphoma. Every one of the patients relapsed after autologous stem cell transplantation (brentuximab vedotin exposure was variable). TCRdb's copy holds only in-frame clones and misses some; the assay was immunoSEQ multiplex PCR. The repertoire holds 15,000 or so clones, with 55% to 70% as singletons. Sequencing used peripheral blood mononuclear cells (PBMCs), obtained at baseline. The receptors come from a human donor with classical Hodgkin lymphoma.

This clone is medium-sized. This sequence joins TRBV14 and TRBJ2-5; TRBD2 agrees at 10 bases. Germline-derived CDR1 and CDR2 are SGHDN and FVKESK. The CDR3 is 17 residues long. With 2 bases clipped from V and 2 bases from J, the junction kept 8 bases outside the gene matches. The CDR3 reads CASSQRLGLAAQETQYF. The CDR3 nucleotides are TGTGCCAGCAGCCAAAGACTTGGACTAGCGGCTCAAGAGACCCAGTACTTC.

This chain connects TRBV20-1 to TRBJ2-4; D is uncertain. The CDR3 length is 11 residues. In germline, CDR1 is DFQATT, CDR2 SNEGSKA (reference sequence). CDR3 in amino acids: CQGRQENIQYF. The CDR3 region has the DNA TGCCAAGGAAGGCAGGAAAACATTCAGTACTTC.

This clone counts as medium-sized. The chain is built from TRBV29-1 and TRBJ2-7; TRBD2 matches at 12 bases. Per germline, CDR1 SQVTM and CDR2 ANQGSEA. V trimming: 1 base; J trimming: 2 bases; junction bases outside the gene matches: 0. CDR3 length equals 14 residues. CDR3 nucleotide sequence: TGCAGCGTTGAAGGGACTAGCGGGACCTACGAGCAGTACTTC. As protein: CSVEGTSGTYEQYF.

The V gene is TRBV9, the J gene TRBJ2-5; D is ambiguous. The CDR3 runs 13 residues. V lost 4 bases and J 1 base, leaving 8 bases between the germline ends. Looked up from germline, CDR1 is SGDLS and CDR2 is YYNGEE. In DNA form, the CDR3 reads TGTGCCAGCAGCCCCCGGACCCAAGAGACCCAGTACTTC. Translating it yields CASSPRTQETQYF.

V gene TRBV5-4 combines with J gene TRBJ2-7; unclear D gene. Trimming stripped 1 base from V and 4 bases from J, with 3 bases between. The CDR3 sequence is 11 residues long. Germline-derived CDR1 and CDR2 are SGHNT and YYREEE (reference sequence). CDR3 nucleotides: TGTGCCAGCAGCTTGAGATACGAGCAGTACTTC. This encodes CASSLRYEQYF.

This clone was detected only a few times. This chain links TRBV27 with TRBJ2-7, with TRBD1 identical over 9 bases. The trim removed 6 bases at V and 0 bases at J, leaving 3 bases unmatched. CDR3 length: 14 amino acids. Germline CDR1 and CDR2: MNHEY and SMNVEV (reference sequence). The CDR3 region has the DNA TGTGCCAGCAGGGGGACAGGGAGCTCCTACGAGCAGTACTTC. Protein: CASRGTGSSYEQYF.

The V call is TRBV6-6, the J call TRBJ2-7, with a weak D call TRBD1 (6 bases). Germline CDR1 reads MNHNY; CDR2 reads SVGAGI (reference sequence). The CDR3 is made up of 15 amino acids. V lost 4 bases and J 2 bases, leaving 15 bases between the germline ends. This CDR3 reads CASSSSGTSTYEQYF. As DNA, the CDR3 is TGTGCCAGCAGTTCGTCCGGGACATCGACCTACGAGCAGTACTTC.

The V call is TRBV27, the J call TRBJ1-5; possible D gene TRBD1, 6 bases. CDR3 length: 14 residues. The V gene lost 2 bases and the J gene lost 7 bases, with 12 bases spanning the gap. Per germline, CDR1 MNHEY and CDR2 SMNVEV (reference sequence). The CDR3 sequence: CASSLGQGHQPQHF. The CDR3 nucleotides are TGTGCCAGCAGTTTAGGGCAGGGGCACCAGCCCCAGCATTTT.

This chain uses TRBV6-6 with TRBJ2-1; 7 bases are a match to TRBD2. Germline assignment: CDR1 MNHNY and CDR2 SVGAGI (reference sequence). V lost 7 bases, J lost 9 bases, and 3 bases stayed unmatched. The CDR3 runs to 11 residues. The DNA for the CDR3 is TGTGCCAGCAACAGCGGGGCTGAGCAGTTCTTC. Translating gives CASNSGAEQFF.

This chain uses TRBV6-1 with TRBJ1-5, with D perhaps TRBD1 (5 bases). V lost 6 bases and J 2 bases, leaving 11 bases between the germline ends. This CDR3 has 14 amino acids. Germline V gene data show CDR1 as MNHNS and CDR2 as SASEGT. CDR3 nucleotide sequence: TGTGCCAGCAGCTCAGGGTTTGGCAATCAGCCCCAGCATTTT. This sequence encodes CASSSGFGNQPQHF.

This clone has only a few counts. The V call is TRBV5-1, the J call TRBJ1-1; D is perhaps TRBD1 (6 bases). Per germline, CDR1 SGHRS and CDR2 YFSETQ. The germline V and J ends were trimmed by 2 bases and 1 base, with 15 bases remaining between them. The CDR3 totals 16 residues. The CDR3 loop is CASSFKVRGQNTEAFF. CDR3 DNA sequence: TGCGCCAGCAGCTTCAAGGTTAGGGGACAGAACACTGAAGCTTTCTTT.

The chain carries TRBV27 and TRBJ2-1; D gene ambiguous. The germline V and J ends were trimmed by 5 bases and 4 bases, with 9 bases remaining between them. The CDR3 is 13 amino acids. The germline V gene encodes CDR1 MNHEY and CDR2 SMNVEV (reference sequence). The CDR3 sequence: CASSMLGYNEQFF. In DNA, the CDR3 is TGTGCCAGCAGTATGTTGGGTTACAATGAGCAGTTCTTC.

In nucleotides, the CDR3 is TGTGCCAGCTCACCAGGGGGAGGGAAACGGGACACTGAAGCTTTCTTT. Translation: CASSPGGGKRDTEAFF. The chain combines TRBV18 with TRBJ1-1, with D perhaps matching TRBD1 (5 bases). Germline CDR1 is KGHSH and CDR2 is LQKENI. V lost 2 bases and J lost 3, with 16 bases in between. CDR3 length: 16 amino acids. The entire variable domain, with the rest obtained from reference TRBV18 and TRBJ1-1, is as follows: NAGVMQNPRHLVRRRGQEARLRCSPMKGHSHVYWYRQLPEEGLKFMVYLQKENIIDESGMPKERFSAEFPKEGPSILRIQQVVRGDSAAYFCASSPGGGKRDTEAFFGQGTRLTVV.

The CDR3 bases are TGCGCCAGCAGCCCCGGGACAGGGGCAGAGACCCAGTACTTC. Residues: CASSPGTGAETQYF. V gene TRBV5-1 combines with J gene TRBJ2-5; 10 bases line up with TRBD1. V gave up 4 bases and J gave up 4 bases; unmatched junction bases: 4. Germline-derived CDR1 and CDR2 are SGHRS and YFSETQ. The CDR3 runs 14 residues.

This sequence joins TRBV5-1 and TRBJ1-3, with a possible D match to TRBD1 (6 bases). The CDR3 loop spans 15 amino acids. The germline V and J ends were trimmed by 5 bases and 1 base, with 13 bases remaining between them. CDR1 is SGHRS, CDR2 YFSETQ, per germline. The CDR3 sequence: CASRDQGISGNTIYF. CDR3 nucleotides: TGCGCCAGCAGGGACCAGGGGATTTCTGGAAACACCATATATTTT.

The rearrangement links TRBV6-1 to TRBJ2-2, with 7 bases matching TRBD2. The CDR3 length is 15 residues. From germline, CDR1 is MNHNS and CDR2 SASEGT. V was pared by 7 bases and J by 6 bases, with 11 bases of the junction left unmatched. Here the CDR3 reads CASTRGRKEAGELFF. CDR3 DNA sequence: TGTGCCAGCACGCGCGGGAGAAAGGAAGCCGGGGAGCTGTTTTTT.

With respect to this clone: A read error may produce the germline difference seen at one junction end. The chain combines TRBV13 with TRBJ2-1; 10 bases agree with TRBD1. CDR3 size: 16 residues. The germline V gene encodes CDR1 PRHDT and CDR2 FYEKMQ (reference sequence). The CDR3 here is CASSLGGTGAYNEQFF. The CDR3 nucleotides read TGTGCCAGCAGCCTAGGCGGGACAGGGGCCTACAATGAGCAGTTCTTC.

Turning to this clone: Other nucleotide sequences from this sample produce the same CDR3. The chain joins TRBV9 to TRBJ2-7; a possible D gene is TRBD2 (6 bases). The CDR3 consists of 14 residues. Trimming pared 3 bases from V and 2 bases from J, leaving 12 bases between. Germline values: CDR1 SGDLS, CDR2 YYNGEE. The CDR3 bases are TGTGCCAGCAGCGGACCCGGGAGCCCCTACGAGCAGTACTTC. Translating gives CASSGPGSPYEQYF.

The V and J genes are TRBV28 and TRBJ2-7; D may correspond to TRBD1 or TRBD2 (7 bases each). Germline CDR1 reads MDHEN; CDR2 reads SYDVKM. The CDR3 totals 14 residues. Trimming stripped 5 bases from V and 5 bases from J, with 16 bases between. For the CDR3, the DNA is TGTGCCAGCAGTAAGGGGAGGGGGCAGAACGAGCAGTACTTC. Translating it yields CASSKGRGQNEQYF.

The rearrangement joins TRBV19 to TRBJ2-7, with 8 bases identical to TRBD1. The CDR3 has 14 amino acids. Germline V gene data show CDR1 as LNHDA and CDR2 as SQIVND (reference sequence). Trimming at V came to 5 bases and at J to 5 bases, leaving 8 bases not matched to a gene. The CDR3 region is CASSFGQGSNEQYF. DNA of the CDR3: TGTGCCAGTAGTTTCGGACAGGGATCCAACGAGCAGTACTTC.

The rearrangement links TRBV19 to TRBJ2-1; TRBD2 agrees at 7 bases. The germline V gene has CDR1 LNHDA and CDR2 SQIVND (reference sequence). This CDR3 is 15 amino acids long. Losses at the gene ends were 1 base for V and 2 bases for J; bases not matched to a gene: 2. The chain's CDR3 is CASSIAGGPYNEQFF. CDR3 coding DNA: TGTGCCAGTAGTATAGCGGGAGGTCCCTACAATGAGCAGTTCTTC.

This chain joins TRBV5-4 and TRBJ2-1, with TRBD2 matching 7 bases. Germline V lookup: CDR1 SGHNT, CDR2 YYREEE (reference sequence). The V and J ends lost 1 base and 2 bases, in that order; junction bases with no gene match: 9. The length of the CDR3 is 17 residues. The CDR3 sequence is CASSLREGRAAYNEQFF. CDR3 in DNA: TGTGCCAGCAGCTTGAGGGAAGGGAGGGCCGCCTACAATGAGCAGTTCTTC.

The CDR3 loop is CASSARPTTSGVGETQYF. CDR3 bases: TGTGCCAGCAGTGCCCGACCCACCACTAGCGGGGTGGGAGAGACCCAGTACTTC. This chain joins TRBV6-1 and TRBJ2-5; 10 bases align to TRBD2. Trimming cost V 4 bases and J 4 bases; bases outside gene matches: 15. Germline V gene lookup returns CDR1 MNHNS and CDR2 SASEGT. CDR3 size: 18 residues.

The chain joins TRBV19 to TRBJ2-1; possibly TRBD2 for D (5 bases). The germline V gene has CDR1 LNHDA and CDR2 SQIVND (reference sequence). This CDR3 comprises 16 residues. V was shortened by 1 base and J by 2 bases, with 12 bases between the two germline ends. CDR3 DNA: TGTGCCAGTAGTATAGTTCCTAGCAGCACCTACAATGAGCAGTTCTTC. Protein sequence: CASSIVPSSTYNEQFF.

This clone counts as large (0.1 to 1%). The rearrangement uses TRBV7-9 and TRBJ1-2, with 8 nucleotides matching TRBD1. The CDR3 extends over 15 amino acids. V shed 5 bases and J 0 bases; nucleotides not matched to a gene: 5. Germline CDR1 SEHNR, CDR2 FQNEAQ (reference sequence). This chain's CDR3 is CASSVQGESNYGYTF. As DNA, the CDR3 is TGTGCCAGCAGCGTACAGGGGGAATCTAACTATGGCTACACCTTC.

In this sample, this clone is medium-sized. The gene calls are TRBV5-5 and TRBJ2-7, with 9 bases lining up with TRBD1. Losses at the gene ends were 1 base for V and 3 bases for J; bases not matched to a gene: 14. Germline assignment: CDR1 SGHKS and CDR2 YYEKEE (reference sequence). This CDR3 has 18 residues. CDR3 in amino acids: CASSLRVLSRDRVYEQYF. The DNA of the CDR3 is TGTGCCAGCAGCTTGAGGGTCTTGTCTCGGGACAGGGTCTACGAGCAGTACTTC.